This passage covers 6 T cell receptor beta chains from one sample sequenced in a study of metastatic and nonmetastatic thyroid tumors. Patients underwent thyroid surgery, and none had received any treatment before it. TCRdb re-analyzed the PCR reads through MiXCR. The table has approximately 20,000 clones, roughly 33% seen once. The sample taken for sequencing was adjacent normal tissue. The receptors shown here come from a female donor with papillary thyroid cancer or a benign thyroid nodule (not recorded which). Some clones in this sample may be carry-over from other donors' samples.

This clone was recorded once. This chain links TRBV28 with TRBJ2-7; 7 nucleotides align to TRBD1. Germline CDR1 reads MDHEN; CDR2 reads SYDVKM. The J segment lost 3 bases and the V segment lost 10 bases, leaving 12 bases of the junction unmatched. This CDR3 has 14 amino acids. DNA of the CDR3: TGTGCCACCTGGGCAGGGACAGCGGTCTACGAGCAGTACTTC. This sequence encodes CATWAGTAVYEQYF.

The rearrangement uses TRBV20-1 and TRBJ1-2; no reliable D call. The ends were cut back, 0 bases at V and 7 bases at J, with 6 bases in the middle. The germline V gene encodes CDR1 DFQATT and CDR2 SNEGSKA (reference sequence). This CDR3 is 11 amino acids long. The CDR3 spells CSARDRGGYTF. Written as DNA, the CDR3 is TGCAGTGCTAGAGATCGTGGTGGCTACACCTTC.

The J gene is TRBJ2-7, the V gene TRBV4-1; perhaps TRBD2 as D (5 bases). Germline CDR1 reads MGHRA; CDR2 reads YSYEKL. The CDR3 consists of 12 residues. Trimming pared 1 base from V and 5 bases from J, leaving 6 bases between. CDR3 loop: CASSQVGDEQYF. CDR3 nucleotide sequence: TGCGCCAGCAGCCAAGTCGGGGACGAGCAGTACTTC.

V and J are TRBV6-1 and TRBJ1-3; perhaps TRBD1 as D (6 bases). Germline V gives CDR1 MNHNS, CDR2 SASEGT. The CDR3 has 12 residues. V lost 6 bases and J 7 bases, leaving 10 bases between the germline ends. The CDR3 protein is CASRKDSNTIYF. The CDR3 DNA sequence: TGTGCCAGCAGGAAGGACAGTAACACCATATATTTT.

To note about this clone: One end of the junction does not line up with germline, which may come from a read error. V and J are TRBV18 and TRBJ1-1; D is unclear. CDR1 and CDR2 from the germline V gene are KGHSH and LQKENI. The CDR3 totals 15 residues. As DNA, the CDR3 is TGTGCCAGCTCACCAGAACAGCTATCGAACACTGCAGCTTTCTTT. This codes for CASSPEQLSNTAAFF. The full variable domain, rest sourced from reference TRBV18 and TRBJ1-1, is NAGVMQNPRHLVRRRGQEARLRCSPMKGHSHVYWYRQLPEEGLKFMVYLQKENIIDESGMPKERFSAEFPKEGPSILRIQQVVRGDSAAYFCASSPEQLSNTAAFFGQGTRLTVV.

Within the sample, this clone is medium-sized. Germline and junction disagree at one end, which may indicate a read error. J is TRBJ1-6 and V is TRBV27; 10 positions match TRBD1. This CDR3 contains 15 residues. The germline V gene has CDR1 MNHEY and CDR2 SMNVEV (reference sequence). This CDR3 is CASSISTGGFSPLHF. CDR3 sequence (DNA): TGTGCCAGCAGTATATCGACAGGGGGCTTTTCACCCCTCCACTTT.